Listed here are 19 T cell receptor beta chains from one sample, sequenced in a study of cytomegalovirus exposure and HLA in healthy donors. PCR amplification relied on 60 Vbeta primers (plus 13 Jbeta primers). The assay was immunoSEQ multiplex PCR, and TCRdb's table has in-frame clones only and misses some. The sample lists 150,000 to 200,000 clones, around 73% occurring once. Sequencing was done on a sample of PBMCs. Receptors were obtained from a man in his fifties or sixties in good health and CMV-seronegative.

This chain joins TRBV18 and TRBJ2-3; tentative D call: TRBD2 (6 bases). Germline loops: CDR1 KGHSH, CDR2 LQKENI. The CDR3 length is 15 residues. V lost 6 bases and J lost 2, with 15 bases in between. The CDR3 loop is CASSERDFATDTQYF. The CDR3 bases are TGTGCCAGCTCGGAGAGGGACTTTGCCACAGATACGCAGTATTTT.

V and J are TRBV5-1 and TRBJ2-2; 10 bases are shared with TRBD1. Germline-derived CDR1 and CDR2 are SGHRS and YFSETQ. This CDR3 is 16 amino acids long. V shed 0 bases, J shed 8 bases, and the junction held 7 bases outside the gene matches. CDR3 bases: TGCGCCAGCAGCTTGGGGCTGACAGGGGGCTCGGGGGAGCTGTTTTTT. It yields the protein CASSLGLTGGSGELFF.

The gene calls are TRBV10-3 and TRBJ1-2, with D tentatively TRBD1 (5 bases). Germline loops: CDR1 ENHRY, CDR2 SYGVKD. Trimming removed 3 bases at V and 8 bases at J, with 19 bases between. The CDR3 consists of 15 residues. The CDR3 nucleotides are TGTGCCATCAGTGACCCGGGACGGGGGTCCTGGGGCTACACCTTC. Amino acid sequence: CAISDPGRGSWGYTF.

This chain joins TRBV7-2 and TRBJ2-7; D uncertain. The germline gives CDR1 SGHTA, CDR2 FQGNSA. Between the trimmed V and J ends, which lost 1 base and 3 bases, there was a span of 10 bases. The CDR3 contains 14 residues. CDR3 sequence: CASSLDGSFYEQYF. The CDR3 region has the DNA TGTGCCAGCAGCTTAGATGGCAGTTTCTACGAGCAGTACTTC.

V gene TRBV5-1 combines with J gene TRBJ1-6, with D possibly being TRBD1 (5 bases). The CDR3 has 15 amino acids. Trimming stripped 4 bases from V and 10 bases from J, with 18 bases between. Germline V gives CDR1 SGHRS, CDR2 YFSETQ. The DNA of the CDR3 is TGCGCCAGCAGCCCGGGGGGAGGGGTAGGCTCACCCCTCCACTTT. This gives the protein CASSPGGGVGSPLHF.

J is TRBJ2-1 and V is TRBV7-6, with D possibly being TRBD2 (6 bases). Germline assignment: CDR1 SGHVS and CDR2 FNYEAQ. The CDR3 runs 14 residues. V lost 4 bases, J lost 0 bases, and 7 bases lay in between. CDR3: CASSYGGSYNEQFF. The DNA for the CDR3 is TGTGCCAGCAGCTACGGGGGCTCCTACAATGAGCAGTTCTTC.

The chain recombines TRBV29-1 with TRBJ2-3; D is possibly TRBD1 (6 bases). V was cut by 4 bases and J by 0 bases, with 11 bases left in between. CDR1 SQVTM and CDR2 ANQGSEA come from the germline V gene. The CDR3 has 14 amino acids. The chain's CDR3 is CSVAPGQSTDTQYF. Here the CDR3 DNA reads TGCAGCGTTGCCCCAGGACAGAGCACAGATACGCAGTATTTT.

The chain carries TRBV5-8 and TRBJ2-2, with 8 positions matching TRBD2. In germline, CDR1 is SGHTS, CDR2 YDEGEE. This CDR3 has 18 amino acids. After removal of 4 bases from V and 0 bases from J, the junction contained 11 bases not matched to a gene. The CDR3: CASSRGGWTEPNTGELFF. The CDR3 DNA reads TGTGCCAGCAGCCGGGGGGGATGGACGGAGCCGAACACCGGGGAGCTGTTTTTT. Full variable domain (rest looked up from reference TRBV5-8 and TRBJ2-2): EAGVTQSPTHLIKTRGQQATLRCSPISGHTSVYWYQQALGLGLQFLLWYDEGEERNRGNFPPRFSGRQFPNYSSELNVNALELEDSALYLCASSRGGWTEPNTGELFFGEGSRLTVL.

The chain is built from TRBV5-1 and TRBJ2-7; TRBD2 aligns across 7 bases. CDR3 size: 21 residues. Losses at the gene ends were 7 bases for V and 2 bases for J; bases not matched to a gene: 30. Germline V gene lookup returns CDR1 SGHRS and CDR2 YFSETQ. CDR3 nucleotide sequence: TGCGCCAGCGCCTCAGGACTAGGTCGCTCCTTGGGGCTGCTCTCTACCTACGAGCAGTACTTC. Translation: CASASGLGRSLGLLSTYEQYF.

CDR3 residues: CASSLRDRPGYGYTF. The CDR3 nucleotides are TGTGCCAGCAGCCTCCGGGACAGGCCCGGATATGGCTACACCTTC. The chain combines TRBV2 with TRBJ1-2, with TRBD1 identical over 8 bases. Trimming at V came to 6 bases and at J to 5 bases, leaving 11 bases not matched to a gene. Germline CDR1 SNHLY, CDR2 FYNNEI. The CDR3 has 15 residues.

CDR3 in amino acids: CASSSGYNEQFF. The CDR3 nucleotides are TGTGCCAGCAGTTCCGGTTACAATGAGCAGTTCTTC. The V call is TRBV27, the J call TRBJ2-1; D is unresolved. Germline lookup yields CDR1 MNHEY and CDR2 SMNVEV (reference sequence). This CDR3 is built from 12 residues. Trimming took off 4 bases at V and 4 bases at J, with 5 bases between the two ends.

V and J are TRBV2 and TRBJ1-1, with 10 bases identical to TRBD1. This CDR3 is built from 15 residues. The V segment lost 4 bases and the J segment 1 base; nucleotides outside the gene matches: 3. Germline CDR1 and CDR2: SNHLY and FYNNEI. The CDR3 here is CASSARTGGNTEAFF. In nucleotides, the CDR3 is TGTGCCAGCAGTGCTAGGACAGGGGGGAACACTGAAGCTTTCTTT.

This clone is a singleton in its sample. The chain is built from TRBV9 and TRBJ2-1, with 8 bases lining up with TRBD2. The germline V gene encodes CDR1 SGDLS and CDR2 YYNGEE. Trimming took 4 bases from V and 8 from J; bases not matched to a gene: 8. CDR3 length: 14 amino acids. For the CDR3, the DNA is TGTGCCAGCAGCTCCCGGACTAGCTCGGATGAGCAGTTCTTC. It translates to CASSSRTSSDEQFF.

Only a few counts were recorded for this clone. The V gene is TRBV7-9, the J gene TRBJ1-4; D uncertain. Trimming took 5 bases from V and 7 from J, leaving 5 bases between them. The CDR3 spans 11 residues. The germline V gene encodes CDR1 SEHNR and CDR2 FQNEAQ (reference sequence). DNA of the CDR3: TGTGCCAGCAGCCACAGTGAAAAACTGTTTTTT. It yields the protein CASSHSEKLFF. Looking up the rest from reference TRBV7-9 and TRBJ1-4 gives the full variable domain: DTGVSQNPRHKITKRGQNVTFRCDPISEHNRLYWYRQTLGQGPEFLTYFQNEAQLEKSRLLSDRFSAERPKGSFSTLEIQRTEQGDSAMYLCASSHSEKLFFGSGTQLSVL.

This clone was picked up a small number of times. V and J are TRBV27 and TRBJ2-7; the D gene is possibly TRBD2 (6 bases). This CDR3 is built from 17 residues. The germline V and J ends were trimmed by 3 bases and 7 bases, with 25 bases remaining between them. CDR1 MNHEY and CDR2 SMNVEV come from the germline V gene (reference sequence). The CDR3 DNA is TGTGCCAGCAGTTTGGTCGGTGGCGCGGGACGTTCGGGGGAGCAGTACTTC. Protein: CASSLVGGAGRSGEQYF.

This chain uses TRBV9 with TRBJ2-7; 12 bases agree with TRBD2. V gave up 4 bases and J gave up 7 bases; unmatched junction bases: 6. Germline V gene data show CDR1 as SGDLS and CDR2 as YYNGEE. This CDR3 spans 14 amino acids. DNA for the CDR3: TGTGCCAGCAGCCTAAGGACTAGCGGGGAGGAGCAGTACTTC. Protein sequence: CASSLRTSGEEQYF.

As concerns this clone: The junction departs from germline at one end; a sequencing error may be responsible. The chain is built from TRBV7-9 and TRBJ1-5; 7 bases are shared with TRBD1. CDR1 is SEHNR and CDR2 is FQNEAQ in the germline V gene (reference sequence). The CDR3 totals 15 residues. This chain's CDR3 is CASSPTGSSNQPQNF. The CDR3 DNA follows: TGTGCCAGCAGTCCGACAGGGTCAAGCAATCAGCCCCAGAATTTT.

This chain uses TRBV29-1 with TRBJ1-6; TRBD1 aligns across 8 bases. V lost 3 bases and J lost 12; bases outside the gene matches: 10. CDR3 length: 14 amino acids. The germline gives CDR1 SQVTM, CDR2 ANQGSEA. CDR3 nucleotide sequence: TGCAGCGTTGAGACAGGGGCCCCGGGGGAACCCCTCCACTTT. Translating gives CSVETGAPGEPLHF.

The chain couples TRBV7-9 to TRBJ2-3, with a weak D call TRBD2 (7 bases). Germline V gives CDR1 SEHNR, CDR2 FQNEAQ (reference sequence). Trimming removed 5 bases from V and 0 bases from J, with 12 bases in between. The CDR3 spans 15 residues. CDR3 sequence: CASSPAGASTDTQYF. In nucleotides, the CDR3 is TGTGCCAGCAGCCCGGCGGGGGCTAGCACAGATACGCAGTATTTT.